This entry features one T cell receptor beta chain sequence. Deletions cut 2 bases from V and 4 bases from J, with 12 bases between. Germline loops: CDR1 LGHNA, CDR2 YSLEER. The length of the CDR3 is 15 residues. These data originate in a study of long-term antiretroviral therapy in people with HIV. Running of the v3.0 immunoSEQ assay took place at survey level. Sequencing was intended to reach roughly 40,000-50,000 T-cell genomes per sample. The data were produced by immunoSEQ multiplex PCR, yet TCRdb's version contains in-frame clones alone and is incomplete. Of around 20,000 clones in the sample, roughly 84% were seen once.

This sample comprised unsorted PBMCs, obtained roughly 5.7 years after starting antiretroviral therapy. The rearrangement joins TRBV4-3 to TRBJ1-3; D uncertain. The sequence was obtained from a man aged 25-40 years with HIV. The CDR3 bases are TGCGCCAGCAGCCAACGGGTCTTCCAGGGAAACACCATATATTTT. It specifies CASSQRVFQGNTIYF.